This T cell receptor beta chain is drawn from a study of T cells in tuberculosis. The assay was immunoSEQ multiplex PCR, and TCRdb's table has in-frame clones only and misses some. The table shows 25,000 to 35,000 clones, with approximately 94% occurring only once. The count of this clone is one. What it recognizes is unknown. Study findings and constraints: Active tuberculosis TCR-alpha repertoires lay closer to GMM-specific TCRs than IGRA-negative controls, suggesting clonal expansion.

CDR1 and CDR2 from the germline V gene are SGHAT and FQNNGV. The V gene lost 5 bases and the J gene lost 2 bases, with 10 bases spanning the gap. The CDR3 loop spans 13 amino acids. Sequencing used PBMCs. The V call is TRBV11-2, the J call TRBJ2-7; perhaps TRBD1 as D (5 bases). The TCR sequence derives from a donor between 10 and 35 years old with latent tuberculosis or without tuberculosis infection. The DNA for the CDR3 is TGTGCCAGCAGCCTCGACAGTACCTACGAGCAGTACTTC. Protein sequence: CASSLDSTYEQYF.